This is a list of T cell receptor beta chains from one sample in a study of T cells in localized non-small cell lung cancer. Libraries were prepared by immunoSEQ multiplex PCR; TCRdb keeps only in-frame clonotypes and omits some of them. This sample has 25,000 to 35,000 clones, with roughly 90% found just once. Sample: peripheral blood, taken before any cancer treatment. These receptors were collected from a male donor older than 55 with stage I lung adenocarcinoma. Both conserved end residues are part of each CDR3. The D gene is left open where the match is weak. Clone size appears in some rows only: once, few, many, or a class for an expanded clone.

j_call d_call clone_size v_call cdr3_nt cdr3_aa
TRBJ1-6 TRBD1 . TRBV2 TGTGCCAGCTCCGATTCCGGGACAGGGATTTCACCCCTCCACTTT CASSDSGTGISPLHF
TRBJ2-2 TRBD1 . TRBV7-2 TGTGCCAGCAGCGCCAGGGGGTTACCGAACACCGGGGAGCTGTTTTTT CASSARGLPNTGELFF
TRBJ2-1 TRBD2 . TRBV10-3 TGTGCCATCAGCCTTCAGGGAGCGGGGGGGAACAATGAGCAGTTCTTC CAISLQGAGGNNEQFF
TRBJ2-5 . . TRBV6-5 TGTGCCAGCAGTTACAGGCGGGTCGAGACCCAGTACTTC CASSYRRVETQYF
TRBJ2-3 . . TRBV19 TGTGCCAGTAGCCAACAGGGTTCAGATACGCAGTATTTT CASSQQGSDTQYF
TRBJ2-3 TRBD1 . TRBV18 TGTGCCAGCTCACCACGTTACAGGGGAACAGATACGCAGTATTTT CASSPRYRGTDTQYF
TRBJ1-5 . . TRBV5-1 TGCGCCAGCAGCCGTCGTATGCTAGCGGGCACAGATACGCAGCATTTT CASSRRMLAGTDTQHF
TRBJ1-2 . . TRBV6-5 TGTGCCAGCAGTTCCCTAGGTCAAGACCTCCTCTATGGCTACACCTTC CASSSLGQDLLYGYTF
TRBJ1-1 . . TRBV7-2 TGTGCCAGCAGCTATAAACTGGGCTCCCCCACTGAAGCTTTCTTT CASSYKLGSPTEAFF
TRBJ2-2 . once TRBV5-1 TGCGCCAGCAGCCGATCGACAGGGAACACCGGGGAGCTGTTTTTT CASSRSTGNTGELFF